This T cell receptor (beta chain) is drawn from a study of radiotherapy plus CTLA-4 blockade in lung cancer. Profiled with immunoSEQ multiplex PCR; TCRdb holds only in-frame clones, not every one. The sample includes more than 75,000 clones, roughly 80% of them seen just once. Germline V gives CDR1 MNHEY, CDR2 SMNVEV (reference sequence). V trimming: 7 bases; J trimming: 4 bases; junction bases outside the gene matches: 7. This CDR3 has 14 amino acids. Patients with chemo-refractory metastatic non-small-cell lung cancer received focal radiation plus CTLA-4 blockade with ipilimumab. This chain connects TRBV27 to TRBJ2-7; 10 bases are shared with TRBD2. The clonotype was recovered from a human donor with non-small cell lung cancer that progressed on radiotherapy plus ipilimumab. The sample in question was peripheral blood, obtained from a patient treated with radiotherapy plus ipilimumab. The CDR3 region is CASMRLAGVYEQYV. The CDR3 DNA follows: TGTGCCAGCATGCGGCTAGCGGGAGTTTACGAGCAGTACGTC.